A selection of T cell receptor beta chains follows, all from one sample in a study of identical twins. TCRdb used MiXCR to reprocess the 5' RACE reads, holding one entry per CDR3 protein. The sample yields about 190,000 distinct CDR3 sequences, around a sixth seen once. This sample was also put to use in a study of T cells expressing NK-cell markers.

Sequencing input: CD8+ T cells sorted from blood. The receptor set was obtained from a woman aged 18-30 years in good health. Each CDR3 is given with its conserved first and last residue. D genes are given only for firm matches. A clone size is listed for some rows: how often the clone was seen (once, few, many), or a class if it is expanded.

TRBJ1-1,14,.,few,TRBV5-1,TGCGCCAGCAGCTTGGCTCAGCTGAACACTGAAGCTTTCTTT,CASSLAQLNTEAFF
TRBJ1-5,14,.,.,TRBV24-1,TGTGCCACCAGTGATACGGATAGCAATCAGCCCCAGCATTTT,CATSDTDSNQPQHF
TRBJ2-1,16,.,.,TRBV4-3,TGCGCCAGCAGCCAAGATCAGGGGGGCTCCTACAATGAGCAGTTCTTC,CASSQDQGGSYNEQFF
TRBJ1-1,13,TRBD1,.,TRBV6-5,TGTGCCAGCAGTTACTCGAATACAGGGGGAGCTTTCTTT,CASSYSNTGGAFF
TRBJ2-3,15,.,.,TRBV6-1,TGTGCCAGCAGTGAGCTACTCTCGACCACCCATACGCAGTATTTT,CASSELLSTTHTQYF
TRBJ2-5,12,.,many,TRBV12-3/TRBV12-4,TGTGCCAGCAGTTTACAAGAGTGGACCCAGTACTTC,CASSLQEWTQYF
TRBJ2-5,16,TRBD1,.,TRBV7-9,TGTGCCAGCAGCCACTCCCGGGACAGGGGGTTGGAGACCCAGTACTTC,CASSHSRDRGLETQYF
TRBJ2-7,15,TRBD2,.,TRBV3-1,TGTGCCAGCAGCCAGCCGGGACTAGCCCCCTACGAGCAGTACTTC,CASSQPGLAPYEQYF
TRBJ2-1,20,.,few,TRBV9,TGTGCCAGCAGCGACCCTAGGACAGGTCAGTGGCGGGAAGGGGGCAATGAGCAGTTCTTC,CASSDPRTGQWREGGNEQFF
TRBJ2-1,15,.,.,TRBV7-9,TGTGCCAGCAGCTCCGTTCCCGGGGGCTTCAATGAGCAGTTCTTC,CASSSVPGGFNEQFF
TRBJ1-2,12,TRBD1,many,TRBV7-9,TGTGCCAGCAGTCCAGGGGGAGGTGGCTACACCTTC,CASSPGGGGYTF
TRBJ2-1,15,TRBD2,.,TRBV12-3/TRBV12-4,TGTGCCAGCAGTTGGGATAGCGGGCTTTACAATGAGCAGTTCTTC,CASSWDSGLYNEQFF
TRBJ2-5,15,TRBD2,.,TRBV9,TGTGCCAGCAGCGTCTCCGGGACTACTCAAGAGACCCAGTACTTC,CASSVSGTTQETQYF
TRBJ2-5,12,.,many,TRBV7-9,TGTGCCAGCAGTTTAGGGAGCGAGACCCAGTACTTC,CASSLGSETQYF
TRBJ2-7,17,TRBD1,.,TRBV27,TGTGCCAGCGGCCGACCCCCGTCGGACAGGGGAGTGCACGAGCAGTACTTC,CASGRPPSDRGVHEQYF
TRBJ2-6,19,.,.,TRBV14,TGTGCCAGCAGCCAAGTTGGGAGGACAGGACGCTCTGGGGCCAACGTCCTGACTTTC,CASSQVGRTGRSGANVLTF
TRBJ1-2,15,.,few,TRBV4-3,TGCGCCAGCAGCCAGGCTGGGGGGGCTGGCTATGGCTACACCTTC,CASSQAGGAGYGYTF
TRBJ2-5,13,.,few,TRBV6-5,TGTGCCAGCAGTTACTCGGGGCAAGAGACCCAGTACTTC,CASSYSGQETQYF
TRBJ2-1,15,TRBD1,.,TRBV6-1,TGTGCCAGCAGAATCAGACAGGGGTACTACAATGAGCAGTTCTTC,CASRIRQGYYNEQFF
TRBJ2-5,15,TRBD2,many,TRBV9,TGTGCCAGCAGCGTAGGGACTAGCGGAGGGGAGACCCAGTACTTC,CASSVGTSGGETQYF
TRBJ1-4,14,.,many,TRBV12-3/TRBV12-4,TGTGCCAGCAGAAGAGATGGGGGGGGTGAAAAACTGTTTTTT,CASRRDGGGEKLFF
TRBJ2-1,19,TRBD2,.,TRBV2,TGTGCCACCGGGGTCCGAAATATTAGACTAGCGGGAACGGACAATGAGCAGTTCTTC,CATGVRNIRLAGTDNEQFF
TRBJ2-5,14,.,.,TRBV12-3/TRBV12-4,TGTGTCAGCAGTGAGGGGCGGGGCAAAGAGACCCAGTACTTC,CVSSEGRGKETQYF
TRBJ2-7,12,.,.,TRBV27,TGTGCCAGCAGGGGGGAATCCTACGAGCAGTACTTC,CASRGESYEQYF
TRBJ2-1,16,TRBD1,.,TRBV5-1,TGCGCCAGCAGCTTAAGGGGGCGAGGGTCCTACAATGAGCAGTTCTTC,CASSLRGRGSYNEQFF
TRBJ2-3,13,.,.,TRBV7-9,TGTGCCAGCAGGTCAGGGGGCACAGATACGCAGTATTTT,CASRSGGTDTQYF
TRBJ2-3,10,.,.,TRBV15,TGTGCCACGGGGGGAGATACGCAGTATTTT,CATGGDTQYF
TRBJ1-1,15,.,many,TRBV13,TGTGCCAGCAGCTTTGAGGGGAAGGGGTACACTGAAGCTTTCTTT,CASSFEGKGYTEAFF
TRBJ2-3,17,TRBD1,.,TRBV11-3,TGTGCCAGCAGCTCCGGATCAGGACAGGGCGGCACAGATACGCAGTATTTT,CASSSGSGQGGTDTQYF
TRBJ2-5,15,.,.,TRBV20-1,TGCAGTGCTAGAGATCCTTGGCAACTACAAGAGACCCAGTACTTC,CSARDPWQLQETQYF
TRBJ2-5,14,.,.,TRBV11-2,TGTGCCAGCAGCTTAGGGGGACCGGGAGAGACCCAGTACTTC,CASSLGGPGETQYF
TRBJ2-7,15,TRBD1,few,TRBV27,TGTGCCAGCAGTTTGGGTAGACAGGGGTCCTACGAGCAGTACTTC,CASSLGRQGSYEQYF
TRBJ2-5,15,.,once,TRBV10-3,TGTGCCATCAGTGAGTCCCCGGGCCCCCAAGAGACCCAGTACTTC,CAISESPGPQETQYF
TRBJ2-5,15,TRBD1,few,TRBV6-1,TGTGCCAGCAGTCCTACGGGACAGGGGACGGGGACCCAGTACTTC,CASSPTGQGTGTQYF
TRBJ2-2,15,.,.,TRBV7-9,TGTGCCAGCAGCTTACTCTTTCACAGCTCTGGGGAGCTGTTTTTT,CASSLLFHSSGELFF
TRBJ2-2,14,.,few,TRBV7-2,TGTGCCAGCAGCGACCCGGGAGATTCCGGGGAGCTGTTTTTT,CASSDPGDSGELFF
TRBJ2-1,16,.,.,TRBV5-6,TGTGCCAGCAGCTTTCTAGCCTCTGGCTACACGGATGAGCAGTTCTTC,CASSFLASGYTDEQFF
TRBJ2-1,16,TRBD1,many,TRBV5-1,TGCGCCAGCAGCTTCACCTGGACAGGGGGGGTCAATGAGCAGTTCTTC,CASSFTWTGGVNEQFF
TRBJ2-1,11,.,many,TRBV12-3/TRBV12-4,TGTGCCAGCAGTTTCGGAGGGGGGCAGTTCTTC,CASSFGGGQFF
TRBJ2-1,16,TRBD1,few,TRBV12-3/TRBV12-4,TGTGCCAGCAGTTTAAATCCTGGACAGGGCTACAATGAGCAGTTCTTC,CASSLNPGQGYNEQFF
TRBJ2-1,15,TRBD2,.,TRBV6-2/TRBV6-3,TGTGCCAGCAGTTCCCCGCGGGAGGGCCTGAATGAGCAGTTCTTC,CASSSPREGLNEQFF
TRBJ1-5,15,TRBD1,many,TRBV4-1,TGCGCCAGCAGCGATACAGGGGATAGCAATCAGCCCCAGCATTTT,CASSDTGDSNQPQHF
TRBJ2-1,12,.,few,TRBV7-8,TGTGCCAGCAGCATGTCTTCCACTGAGCAGTTCTTC,CASSMSSTEQFF
TRBJ2-7,12,TRBD2,.,TRBV30,TGTGCCTGGAGTGGGGACTACTACGAGCAGTACTTC,CAWSGDYYEQYF
TRBJ2-1,17,TRBD2,many,TRBV6-1,TGTGCCAGCAGTGGCTCCAGCGGGGAGAGCTCCTACAATGAGCAGTTCTTC,CASSGSSGESSYNEQFF